The sequence of this TCR beta chain was determined in a study of blood T cells in healthy people across ages. Germline CDR1 SGHTA, CDR2 FQGNSA. The CDR3 sequence is 13 residues long. Trimming took off 3 bases at V and 13 bases at J, with 16 bases between the two ends. A second PCR of roughly 7 to 11 cycles used a sample-barcoded 5' primer and a J-beta primer mix. TCRdb reanalysed the 5' RACE reads using MiXCR and keeps one entry per CDR3 protein. The sample shows fewer than 950,000 distinct CDR3 sequences, about 53% of them seen only once. The sample taken for sequencing was blood. The rearrangement joins TRBV7-2 to TRBJ2-4; D possibly corresponds to TRBD2 (6 bases). The TCR was taken from a man aged 80 or over in good health. The CDR3 sequence: CASSFSGRGEQYF. The CDR3 nucleotides are TGTGCCAGCAGCTTTAGCGGACGCGGGGAGCAGTACTTC.